This TCR beta chain was sequenced for a study of blood T cell repertoires in COVID-19. TCRdb's copy holds only in-frame clones and misses some; the assay was immunoSEQ multiplex PCR. The table has over 50,000 clones, 75% to 90% seen once. Looked up from germline, CDR1 is LGHDT and CDR2 is YNNKEL (reference sequence). Between the trimmed V and J ends, which lost 1 base and 6 bases, there was a span of 9 bases. The length of the CDR3 is 14 residues. The source material was peripheral blood. The TCR sequence derives from a man aged 80 or over with acute or convalescent COVID-19. The V gene is TRBV3-1 (or the pseudogene TRBV3-2), the J gene TRBJ2-2; D is uncertain. CDR3 DNA: TGTGCCAGCAGCCAAGTCCTCACTTCCGGGGAGCTGTTTTTT. Its protein is CASSQVLTSGELFF.